The clone carrying this T cell receptor (beta chain) appeared a few times. Antigen unknown. This specimen belongs to a study of CD8+ T cells in alopecia areata. Study in general: Treated patients swallowed 5 to 10 mg of oral tofacitinib twice daily.

Study observations and caveats: Many of the expanded lesional clones endured in scalp and blood while on tofacitinib.

RNA extraction and reverse transcription yielded cDNA as sequencing template. Here immunoSEQ multiplex PCR was the method, and the copy in TCRdb shows in-frame clones only, minus some. The sample comprises 150,000 to 200,000 clones, about 65% of which are singletons, and approximately 1.4% rests with the top ten. The treatment: oral pan-JAK inhibitor, 5-10 mg twice daily. Trimming pared 0 bases from V and 10 bases from J, leaving 10 bases between. CDR3 length equals 12 residues. CDR1 is ENHRY, CDR2 SYGVKD, per germline. The sample in question was CD4+ T cells sorted from blood, obtained at roughly week 49, from a patient treated with tofacitinib. This TCR derives from a human donor with alopecia areata. The chain recombines TRBV10-3 with TRBJ2-7, with D unclear. CDR3 sequence reads: CAISESGSAQYF. The CDR3 DNA sequence: TGTGCCATCAGTGAGTCCGGTTCGGCACAGTACTTC.